This TCR beta chain was recovered during a study of T cell responses to AZD1222 COVID-19 vaccine. This table comes from immunoSEQ multiplex PCR, and its TCRdb copy is limited to in-frame clones, with some not included. The sample holds about 110,000 clones, more than 85% seen once. In regard to this clone: The antigen remains undetermined.

Whole-study results and caveats: Nearly half of unique spike-specific TCRs reportedly avoided B.1.351 and B.1.1.7 mutated regions. A rise in Spike-specific TCR breadth and depth followed two AZD1222 doses.

V gave up 3 bases and J gave up 8 bases; unmatched junction bases: 5. The CDR3 extends over 13 amino acids. The germline V gene has CDR1 MNHNS and CDR2 SASEGT. This chain joins TRBV6-1 and TRBJ1-1, with TRBD1 identical over 8 bases. The material was peripheral blood, obtained on day 0 of AZD1222 vaccination. The sequence was obtained from an adult in good health. The CDR3 protein is CASSEDRDAEAFF. CDR3 sequence (DNA): TGTGCCAGCAGTGAGGACAGGGACGCCGAAGCTTTCTTT.